The 27 T cell receptor beta chains below come from one sample, sequenced in a study of T cells after yellow fever vaccination. Each CDR3 protein is one row after TCRdb ran MiXCR on the 5' RACE reads. The data contain a few hundred thousand distinct CDR3 sequences, approximately 8% of them singletons. The sequences come from PBMCs, collected roughly 45 days after the first yellow fever vaccination. All receptors derive from a man aged 18-30 years who received the YFV17D yellow fever vaccine.

This clonotype was detected a few times. J is TRBJ1-5 and V is TRBV20-1, with TRBD1 matching over 9 bases. The germline V gene has CDR1 DFQATT and CDR2 SNEGSKA (reference sequence). The junction had 5 bases not matched to a gene; V was cut back by 4 bases and J by 4 bases. The CDR3 covers 14 residues. CDR3 bases: TGCAGTGCTATAAAGGGGACAGGGAATCAGCCCCAGCATTTT. It is translated as CSAIKGTGNQPQHF.

This clonotype has just a few counts. This rearrangement joins TRBV5-4 to TRBJ2-2; tentatively, D is TRBD1 (5 bases). The CDR3 loop spans 16 amino acids. The V and J ends lost 5 bases and 1 base respectively, with 15 bases between them. Germline-derived CDR1 and CDR2 are SGHNT and YYREEE (reference sequence). CDR3 DNA sequence: TGTGCCAGCAGTCCATCCTGGGGCGAGAACACCGGGGAGCTGTTTTTT. This sequence encodes CASSPSWGENTGELFF.

This clonotype was seen repeatedly, ten times or more. The V call is TRBV2, the J call TRBJ2-5; the D gene is possibly TRBD2 (6 bases). Deletions cut 6 bases from V and 5 bases from J, with 10 bases between. Germline V lookup: CDR1 SNHLY, CDR2 FYNNEI. The CDR3 is 12 amino acids. The CDR3 sequence: CASSAGSETQYF. The CDR3 bases are TGTGCCAGCAGCGCGGGGTCGGAGACCCAGTACTTC.

The table lists this clonotype with many counts. The chain combines TRBV11-1 with TRBJ2-1; TRBD1 might be the D (6 bases). The CDR3 runs to 14 residues. Trimming left V 2 bases short and J 4 bases short, with 9 bases between. Germline V lookup: CDR1 SGHAT, CDR2 FQDESV (reference sequence). The CDR3 is CASSLLDSYNEQFF. The DNA for the CDR3 is TGTGCCAGCAGCTTACTGGACAGTTACAATGAGCAGTTCTTC.

The chain employs TRBV20-1 and TRBJ2-7; no clear D gene. The germline V gene encodes CDR1 DFQATT and CDR2 SNEGSKA (reference sequence). The germline V and J ends were trimmed by 5 bases and 6 bases, with 17 bases remaining between them. The CDR3 consists of 13 residues. The CDR3 reads CSAALLSVVEQYF. Written as DNA, the CDR3 is TGCAGTGCTGCCCTCCTGAGCGTCGTCGAGCAGTACTTC.

This clonotype was seen repeatedly, ten times or more. The chain recombines TRBV18 with TRBJ1-2; a weak D match, TRBD1 (6 bases). Germline loops: CDR1 KGHSH, CDR2 LQKENI. V gave up 2 bases and J gave up 7 bases, with 11 bases separating them. The CDR3 has 13 residues. This chain's CDR3 is CASSPGGAGGYTF. Here the CDR3 DNA reads TGTGCCAGCTCACCAGGGGGGGCTGGTGGCTACACCTTC.

This clonotype showed up just a few times. The V and J genes are TRBV20-1 and TRBJ2-1; TRBD1 agrees at 8 bases. The germline V gene has CDR1 DFQATT and CDR2 SNEGSKA (reference sequence). This CDR3 contains 14 residues. Losses at the gene ends were 6 bases for V and 7 bases for J; bases not matched to a gene: 11. This CDR3 reads CSAQGQDNRNEQFF. The CDR3 coding sequence is TGCAGTGCCCAGGGACAGGACAATCGGAATGAGCAGTTCTTC.

This chain links TRBV29-1 with TRBJ2-1; TRBD1 is a possible D gene (6 bases). CDR1 and CDR2 (germline): SQVTM, ANQGSEA. The CDR3 runs to 15 residues. V dropped 6 bases and J dropped 8 bases, with 23 bases sitting between them. CDR3 DNA sequence: TGCAGCGTCGTTCCAATCGACAGGTCAACCGATGAGCAGTTCTTC. It specifies CSVVPIDRSTDEQFF.

This clonotype was counted between two and nine times. This chain connects TRBV28 to TRBJ2-3; D is perhaps TRBD2 (7 bases). Germline CDR1 MDHEN, CDR2 SYDVKM. This CDR3 is 16 amino acids long. V lost 5 bases to trimming and J lost 4 bases, with 19 bases between them. The DNA of the CDR3 is TGTGCCAGCAGTAGAATCCAGGGAGGGGGGCCAGATACGCAGTATTTT. This sequence encodes CASSRIQGGGPDTQYF. Together with reference TRBV28 and TRBJ2-3, the CDR3 gives the full variable domain: DVKVTQSSRYLVKRTGEKVFLECVQDMDHENMFWYRQDPGLGLRLIYFSYDVKMKEKGDIPEGYSVSREKKERFSLILESASTNQTSMYLCASSRIQGGGPDTQYFGPGTRLTVL.

This clonotype was detected a few times. The chain is built from TRBV20-1 and TRBJ2-1; 7 positions agree with TRBD1. The CDR3 runs to 12 residues. Germline CDR1 DFQATT, CDR2 SNEGSKA (reference sequence). Trimming removed 4 bases from V and 6 bases from J; junction bases left unmatched: 3. In DNA, the CDR3 is TGCAGTGCTATAACAGGGGTCAATGAGCAGTTCTTC. Translating it yields CSAITGVNEQFF.

This clonotype was detected a few times. This chain uses TRBV5-5 with TRBJ2-7; 10 bases agree with TRBD1. This CDR3 contains 15 residues. Germline CDR1 is SGHKS and CDR2 is YYEKEE (reference sequence). Trimming cost V 3 bases and J 5 bases; bases outside gene matches: 8. CDR3 protein: CASSSGTGDFHEQYV. CDR3 in DNA: TGTGCCAGCAGCTCCGGGACAGGGGACTTCCACGAGCAGTACGTC.

The chain has TRBV29-1 and TRBJ1-6, with D perhaps TRBD1 (6 bases). This CDR3 region has 16 residues. CDR1 is SQVTM and CDR2 is ANQGSEA in the germline V gene. CDR3 in DNA: TGCTGTGCCCCCGCGGCCTGGGCGGGGGGCAATTCACCCCTCCACTTT. Translated, it gives CCAPAAWAGGNSPLHF.

CDR3 DNA sequence: TGTGCCAGCAGTTTACAGGGGGCGAAAGCTTTCTTT. Translating it yields CASSLQGAKAFF. J is TRBJ1-1 and V is TRBV12-3 or TRBV12-4; TRBD1 matches 8 bases. The CDR3 covers 12 residues. Trimming cost V 2 bases and J 9 bases; bases outside gene matches: 2.

This clonotype appeared a few times. One end of the junction fails to match germline, which may point to a read error. The chain couples TRBV6-4 to TRBJ2-1; D is perhaps TRBD2 (7 bases). There are 12 residues in the CDR3. Per the germline V gene, CDR1 is MRHNA and CDR2 is SNTAGT. CDR3 sequence reads: CASSDSLGGPIF. As DNA, the CDR3 is TGTGCCAGCAGTGACTCTTTGGGGGGGCCGATCTTC.

The V gene is TRBV11-2, the J gene TRBJ2-3; TRBD2 matches at 15 bases. Per germline, CDR1 SGHAT and CDR2 FQNNGV. The length of the CDR3 is 18 residues. Trimming took 5 bases from V and 6 from J; bases not matched to a gene: 12. The CDR3 DNA reads as TGTGCCAGCAGCGCTTTCCACCCGGGACTAGCGGGGGGTGATACGCAGTATTTT. This translates into CASSAFHPGLAGGDTQYF.

This clonotype was seen a handful of times. The chain is built from TRBV4-3 and TRBJ1-1; maybe TRBD1 (6 bases). The CDR3 is 16 amino acids. Trimming removed 1 base at V and 1 base at J, with 13 bases between. Germline V gene sequence: CDR1 LGHNA, CDR2 YSLEER. CDR3 DNA: TGCGCCAGCAGCCAAGGATGGGGGCAGGGGAACACTGAAGCTTTCTTT. Residues: CASSQGWGQGNTEAFF.

This clonotype was seen only a few times. This chain uses TRBV19 with TRBJ2-5; 16 positions match TRBD2. In germline, CDR1 is LNHDA, CDR2 SQIVND (reference sequence). The CDR3 has 18 amino acids. V lost 5 bases, J lost 2 bases, and 8 bases stayed unmatched. CDR3 sequence reads: CASSLRGLAGGAQETQYF. The CDR3 DNA is TGTGCCAGTAGTCTCAGGGGACTAGCGGGGGGGGCACAAGAGACCCAGTACTTC.

In its sample, this clonotype was seen a few times. The chain joins TRBV20-1 to TRBJ1-2; the D is unclear. The ends were cut back, 6 bases at V and 2 bases at J, with 10 bases in the middle. The CDR3 has 12 residues. Germline V gives CDR1 DFQATT, CDR2 SNEGSKA (reference sequence). The CDR3 sequence is CSARGENYGYTF. CDR3 bases: TGCAGTGCCCGCGGGGAAAACTATGGCTACACCTTC.

This clonotype was counted a few times. The rearrangement links TRBV20-1 to TRBJ2-7, with D possibly matching TRBD1 (5 bases). Between the trimmed V and J ends, which lost 0 bases and 0 bases, there was a span of 9 bases. Germline-derived CDR1 and CDR2 are DFQATT and SNEGSKA (reference sequence). The CDR3 spans 14 residues. In DNA form, the CDR3 reads TGCAGTGCTAGAGAACAGGTCAGCTCCTACGAGCAGTACGTC. Protein sequence: CSAREQVSSYEQYV.

The chain is built from TRBV27 and TRBJ2-3; D not resolved. Trimming left V 2 bases short and J 2 bases short, with 8 bases between. The germline CDR1 and CDR2 sequences are MNHEY and SMNVEV (reference sequence). The CDR3 is 14 residues long. Written as DNA, the CDR3 is TGTGCCAGCAGTTTAGGGGTCCTCACAGATACGCAGTATTTT. Protein sequence: CASSLGVLTDTQYF.

The chain couples TRBV6-1 to TRBJ2-7; D is uncertain. Germline V gene data show CDR1 as MNHNS and CDR2 as SASEGT. This CDR3 is built from 14 residues. V was clipped by 1 base and J by 3 bases, with 10 bases between them. CDR3 sequence: CASSEVTNSYEQYV. The CDR3 coding sequence is TGTGCCAGCAGTGAAGTCACGAACAGCTACGAGCAGTACGTC.

This clonotype was picked up a small number of times. The rearrangement joins TRBV3-1 to TRBJ2-7; D remains ambiguous. In germline, CDR1 is LGHDT, CDR2 YNNKEL (reference sequence). The CDR3 runs 14 residues. Trimming took 7 bases from V and 3 from J, leaving 16 bases between them. This CDR3 reads CASTPLRWSYEQYV. In nucleotides, the CDR3 is TGTGCCAGCACCCCCTTGCGCTGGAGCTACGAGCAGTACGTC.

This clonotype was counted a few times. V is TRBV27 and J is TRBJ2-6, with no clear D. CDR1 and CDR2 from the germline V gene are MNHEY and SMNVEV (reference sequence). The CDR3 is 16 amino acids. V lost 2 bases, J lost 0 bases, and 8 bases lay in between. CDR3 in DNA: TGTGCCAGCAGTTTAATGCGCGACTCTGGGGCCAACGTCCTGACTTTC. Translated, it gives CASSLMRDSGANVLTF.

This clonotype was observed a handful of times. This rearrangement joins TRBV15 to TRBJ2-6, with a possible D match to TRBD1 (5 bases). The germline gives CDR1 LNHNV, CDR2 YYDKDF (reference sequence). The V and J ends lost 4 bases and 2 bases respectively, with 12 bases between them. The CDR3 length is 16 residues. Written as DNA, the CDR3 is TGTGCCACCAGCACCCATGGGGCGGCTGGGGCCAACGTCCTGACTTTC. Translating it yields CATSTHGAAGANVLTF.

In this sample, this clonotype turned up many times. V is TRBV5-4 and J is TRBJ2-5; the match to TRBD1 covers 7 bases. Germline assignment: CDR1 SGHNT and CDR2 YYREEE (reference sequence). CDR3 length: 14 residues. V lost 0 bases and J lost 1; bases outside the gene matches: 0. The DNA of the CDR3 is TGTGCCAGCAGCTTGGGGGACAGCCAAGAGACCCAGTACTTC. Residues: CASSLGDSQETQYF. Variable domain in full (rest from reference TRBV5-4 and TRBJ2-5): ETGVTQSPTHLIKTRGQQVTLRCSSQSGHNTVSWYQQALGQGPQFIFQYYREEENGRGNFPPRFSGLQFPNYSSELNVNALELDDSALYLCASSLGDSQETQYFGPGTRLLVL.

This clonotype showed up many times. The chain uses TRBV18 and TRBJ2-7, with D perhaps TRBD1 (6 bases). The V gene's germline CDR1 is KGHSH and CDR2 LQKENI. Trimming shortened V by 4 bases and J by 2 bases, and 9 bases separated the two germline ends. The CDR3 has 13 amino acids. DNA for the CDR3: TGTGCCAGCTCACGCGGACAGACCTACGAGCAGTACGTC. It translates to CASSRGQTYEQYV.

This clonotype appeared a few times. The chain couples TRBV11-2 to TRBJ1-1; possible D gene TRBD1, 5 bases. Deletions cut 0 bases from V and 0 bases from J, with 17 bases between. This CDR3 is 18 amino acids long. Looked up from germline, CDR1 is SGHAT and CDR2 is FQNNGV. The DNA for the CDR3 is TGTGCCAGCAGCTTAGATTTCTGGGCCGACAGACTGAACACTGAAGCTTTCTTT. Translating it yields CASSLDFWADRLNTEAFF.